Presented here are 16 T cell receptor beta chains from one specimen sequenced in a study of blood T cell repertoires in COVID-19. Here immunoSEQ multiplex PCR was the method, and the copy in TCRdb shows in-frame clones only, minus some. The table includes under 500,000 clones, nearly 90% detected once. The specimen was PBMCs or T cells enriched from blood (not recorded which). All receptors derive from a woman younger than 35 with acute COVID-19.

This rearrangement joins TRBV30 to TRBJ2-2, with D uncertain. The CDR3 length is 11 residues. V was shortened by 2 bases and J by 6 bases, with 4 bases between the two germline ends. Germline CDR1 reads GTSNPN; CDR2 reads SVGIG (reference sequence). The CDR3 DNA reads TGTGCCTGGAGTCGGTCCGGGGAGCTGTTTTTT. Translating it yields CAWSRSGELFF. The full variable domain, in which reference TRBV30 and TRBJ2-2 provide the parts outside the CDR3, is SQTIHQWPATLVQPVGSPLSLECTVEGTSNPNLYWYRQAAGRGLQLLFYSVGIGQISSEVPQNLSASRPQDRQFILSSKKLLLSDSGFYLCAWSRSGELFFGEGSRLTVL.

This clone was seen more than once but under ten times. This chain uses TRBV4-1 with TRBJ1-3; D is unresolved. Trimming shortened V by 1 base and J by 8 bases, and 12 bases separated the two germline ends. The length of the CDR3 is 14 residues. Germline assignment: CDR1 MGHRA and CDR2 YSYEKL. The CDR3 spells CASSQAGNGDTIYF. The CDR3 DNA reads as TGCGCCAGCAGCCAAGCGGGGAATGGTGACACCATATATTTT.

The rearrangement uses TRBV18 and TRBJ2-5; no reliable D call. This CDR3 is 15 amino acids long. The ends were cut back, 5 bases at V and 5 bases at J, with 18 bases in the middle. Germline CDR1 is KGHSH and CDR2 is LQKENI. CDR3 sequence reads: CASSIEFPPRETQYF. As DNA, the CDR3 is TGTGCCAGCTCAATAGAATTCCCCCCTCGGGAGACCCAGTACTTC.

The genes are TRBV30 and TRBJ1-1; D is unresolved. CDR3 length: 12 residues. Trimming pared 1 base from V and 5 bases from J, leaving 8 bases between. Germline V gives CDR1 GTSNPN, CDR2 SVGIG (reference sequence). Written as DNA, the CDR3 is TGTGCCTGGAGTGGGCCCCTTACTGAAGCTTTCTTT. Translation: CAWSGPLTEAFF.

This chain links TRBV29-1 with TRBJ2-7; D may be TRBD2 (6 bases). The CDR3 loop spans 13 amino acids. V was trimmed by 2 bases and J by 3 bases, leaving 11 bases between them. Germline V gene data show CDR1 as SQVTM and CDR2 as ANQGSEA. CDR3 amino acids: CSVETVGGYEQYF. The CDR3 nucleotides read TGCAGCGTTGAAACTGTGGGGGGCTACGAGCAGTACTTC.

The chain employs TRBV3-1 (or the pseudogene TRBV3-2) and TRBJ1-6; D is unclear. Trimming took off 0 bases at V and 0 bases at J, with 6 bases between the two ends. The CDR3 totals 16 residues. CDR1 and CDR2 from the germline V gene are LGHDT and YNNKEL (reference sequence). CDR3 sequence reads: CASSQDGSSYNSPLHF. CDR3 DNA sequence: TGTGCCAGCAGCCAAGATGGGAGCTCCTATAATTCACCCCTCCACTTT.

The CDR3 reads CASSPINRDSSYEQYF. The CDR3 DNA sequence: TGCGCCAGCAGCCCCATTAACCGGGACAGCTCCTACGAGCAGTACTTC. The chain uses TRBV5-1 and TRBJ2-7; TRBD1 matches 7 bases. The CDR3 runs 16 residues. Germline loops: CDR1 SGHRS, CDR2 YFSETQ. Trimming removed 4 bases from V and 0 bases from J; junction bases left unmatched: 10.

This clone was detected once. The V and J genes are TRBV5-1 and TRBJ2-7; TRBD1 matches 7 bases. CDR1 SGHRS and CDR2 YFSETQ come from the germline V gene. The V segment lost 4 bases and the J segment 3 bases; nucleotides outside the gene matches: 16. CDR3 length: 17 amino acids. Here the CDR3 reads CASSIGVGQALLYEQYF. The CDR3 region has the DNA TGCGCCAGCAGCATAGGGGTCGGACAGGCCCTCCTCTACGAGCAGTACTTC.

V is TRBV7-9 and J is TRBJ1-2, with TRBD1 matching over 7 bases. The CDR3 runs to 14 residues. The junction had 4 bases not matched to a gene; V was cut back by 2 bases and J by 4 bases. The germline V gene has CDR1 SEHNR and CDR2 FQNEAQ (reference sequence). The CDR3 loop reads CASSLWDSGYGYTF. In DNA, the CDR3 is TGTGCCAGCAGCTTATGGGACAGCGGCTATGGCTACACCTTC.

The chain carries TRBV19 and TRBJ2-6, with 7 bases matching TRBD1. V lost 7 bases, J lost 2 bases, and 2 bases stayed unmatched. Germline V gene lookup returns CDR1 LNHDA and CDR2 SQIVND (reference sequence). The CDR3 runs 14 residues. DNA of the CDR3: TGTGCCAGTATGCAGGGGGCTGGGGCCAACGTCCTGACTTTC. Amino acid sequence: CASMQGAGANVLTF.

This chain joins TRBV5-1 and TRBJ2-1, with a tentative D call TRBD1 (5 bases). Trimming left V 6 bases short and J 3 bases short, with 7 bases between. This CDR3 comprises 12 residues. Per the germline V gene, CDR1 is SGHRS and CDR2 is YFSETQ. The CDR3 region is CASTDSYNEQFF. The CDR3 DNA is TGCGCCAGCACCGACAGCTACAATGAGCAGTTCTTC.

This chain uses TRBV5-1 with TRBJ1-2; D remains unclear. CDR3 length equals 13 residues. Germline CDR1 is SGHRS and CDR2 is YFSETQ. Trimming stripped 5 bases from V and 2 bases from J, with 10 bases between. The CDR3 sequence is CASSEGTNYGYTF. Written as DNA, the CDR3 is TGCGCCAGCAGTGAGGGCACAAACTATGGCTACACCTTC.

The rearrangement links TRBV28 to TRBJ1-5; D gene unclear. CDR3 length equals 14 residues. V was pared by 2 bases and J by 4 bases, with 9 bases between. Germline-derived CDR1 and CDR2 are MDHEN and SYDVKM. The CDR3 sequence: CASSLKRLNQPQHF. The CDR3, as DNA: TGTGCCAGCAGTTTAAAACGGTTGAATCAGCCCCAGCATTTT.

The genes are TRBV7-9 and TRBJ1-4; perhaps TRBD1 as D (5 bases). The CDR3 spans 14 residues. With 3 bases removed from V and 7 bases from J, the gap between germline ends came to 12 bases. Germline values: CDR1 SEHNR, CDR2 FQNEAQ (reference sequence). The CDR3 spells CASSFSGTPEKLFF. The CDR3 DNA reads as TGTGCCAGCAGCTTTTCAGGGACTCCTGAAAAACTGTTTTTT.

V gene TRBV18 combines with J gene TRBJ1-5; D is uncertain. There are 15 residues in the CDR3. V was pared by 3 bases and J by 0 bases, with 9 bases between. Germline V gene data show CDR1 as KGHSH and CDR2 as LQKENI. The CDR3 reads CASSPSIDSNQPQHF. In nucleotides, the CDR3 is TGTGCCAGCTCACCGAGCATTGATAGCAATCAGCCCCAGCATTTT.

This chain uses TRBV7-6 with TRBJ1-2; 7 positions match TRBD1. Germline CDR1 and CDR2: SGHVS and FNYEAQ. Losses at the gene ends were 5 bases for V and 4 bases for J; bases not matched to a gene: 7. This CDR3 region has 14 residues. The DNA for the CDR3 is TGTGCCAGCAGCGTCCCCGGGACAGTCTATGGCTACACCTTC. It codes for CASSVPGTVYGYTF.